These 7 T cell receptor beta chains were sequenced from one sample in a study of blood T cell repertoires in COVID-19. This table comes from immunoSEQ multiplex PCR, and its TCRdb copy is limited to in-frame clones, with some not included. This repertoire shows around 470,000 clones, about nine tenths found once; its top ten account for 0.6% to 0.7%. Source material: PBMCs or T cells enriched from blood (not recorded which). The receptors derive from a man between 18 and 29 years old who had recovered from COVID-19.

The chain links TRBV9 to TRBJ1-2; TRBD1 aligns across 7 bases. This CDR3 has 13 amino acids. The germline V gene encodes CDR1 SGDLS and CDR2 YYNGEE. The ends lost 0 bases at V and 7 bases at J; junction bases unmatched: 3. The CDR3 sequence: CASSVEGAGGYTF. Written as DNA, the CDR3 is TGTGCCAGCAGCGTAGAGGGGGCGGGTGGCTACACCTTC.

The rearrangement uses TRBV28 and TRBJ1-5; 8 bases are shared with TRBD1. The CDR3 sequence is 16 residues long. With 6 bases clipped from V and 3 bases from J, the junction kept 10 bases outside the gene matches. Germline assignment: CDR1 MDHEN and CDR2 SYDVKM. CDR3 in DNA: TGTGCCAGCAGAAGAGGGACAGGAAAACACAATCAGCCCCAGCATTTT. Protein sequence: CASRRGTGKHNQPQHF.

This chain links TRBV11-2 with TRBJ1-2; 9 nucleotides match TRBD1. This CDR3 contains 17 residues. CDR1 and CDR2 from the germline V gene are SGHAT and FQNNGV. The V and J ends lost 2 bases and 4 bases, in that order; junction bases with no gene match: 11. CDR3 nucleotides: TGTGCCAGCAGCTTAAAGTCGGGACAGGGCCCCCCCTATGGCTACACCTTC. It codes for CASSLKSGQGPPYGYTF.

CDR3: CASSARAYEQYF. CDR3 nucleotides: TGTGCCAGCAGCGCCCGGGCCTACGAGCAGTACTTC. The chain employs TRBV6-5 and TRBJ2-7; no clear D. With 6 bases removed from V and 2 bases from J, the gap between germline ends came to 8 bases. Per the germline V gene, CDR1 is MNHEY and CDR2 is SVGAGI. The CDR3 contains 12 residues.

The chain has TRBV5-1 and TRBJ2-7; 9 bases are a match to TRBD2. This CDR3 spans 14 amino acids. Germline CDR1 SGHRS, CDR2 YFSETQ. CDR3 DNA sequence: TGCGCTGGGAAGCGGGAGGCCCACTCCTACGAGCAGTACTTC. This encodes CAGKREAHSYEQYF.

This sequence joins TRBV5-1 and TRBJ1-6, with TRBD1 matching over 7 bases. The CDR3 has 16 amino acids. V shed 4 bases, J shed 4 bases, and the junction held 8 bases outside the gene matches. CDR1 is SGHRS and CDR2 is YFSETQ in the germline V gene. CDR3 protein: CASSVAGTEYNSPLHF. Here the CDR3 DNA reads TGCGCCAGCAGCGTCGCCGGGACAGAGTATAATTCACCCCTCCACTTT.

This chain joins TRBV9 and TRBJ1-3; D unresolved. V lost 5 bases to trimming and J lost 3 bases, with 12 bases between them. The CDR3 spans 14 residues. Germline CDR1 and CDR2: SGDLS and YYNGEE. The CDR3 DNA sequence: TGTGCCAGCAGTTTAGACGGAGGTGGAAACACCATATATTTT. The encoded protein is CASSLDGGGNTIYF.